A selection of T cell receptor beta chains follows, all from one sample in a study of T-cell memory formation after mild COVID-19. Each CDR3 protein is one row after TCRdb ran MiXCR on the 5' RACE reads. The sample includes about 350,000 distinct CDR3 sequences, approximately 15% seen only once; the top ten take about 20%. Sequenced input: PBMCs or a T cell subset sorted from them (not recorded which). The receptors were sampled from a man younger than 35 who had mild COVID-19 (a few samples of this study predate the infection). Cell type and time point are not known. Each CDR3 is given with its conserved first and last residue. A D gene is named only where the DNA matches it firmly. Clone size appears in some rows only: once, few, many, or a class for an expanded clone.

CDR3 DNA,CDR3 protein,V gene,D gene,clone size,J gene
TGTGCCAGCAGCTCCGGGGGTCATTCACCCCTCCACTTT,CASSSGGHSPLHF,TRBV6-5,.,few,TRBJ1-6
TGTGCCAGCAGCTTTCGGCAGCCCTACGAGCAGTACTTC,CASSFRQPYEQYF,TRBV7-9,.,.,TRBJ2-7
TGTGCCAGCAGCTTTTCCCTTGGAGCGGCCAATGAGCAGTTCTTC,CASSFSLGAANEQFF,TRBV11-2,.,few,TRBJ2-1
TGTGCCAGCAGTTCGTCCGGTGGGATGGACACTGAAGCTTTCTTT,CASSSSGGMDTEAFF,TRBV6-2/TRBV6-3,.,.,TRBJ1-1
TGCAGTGCTAGTAGCCACGGGACAGGCTCTCTCTCTGAAGCTTTCTTT,CSASSHGTGSLSEAFF,TRBV20-1,TRBD1,few,TRBJ1-1
TGTGCCACCAGTGACAAAGGGACTAGCGGGAAGGATACGCAGTATTTT,CATSDKGTSGKDTQYF,TRBV24-1,TRBD2,few,TRBJ2-3
TGCGCCAGCAGCCAAGATGACTACAATGAGCAGTTCTTC,CASSQDDYNEQFF,TRBV4-1,.,.,TRBJ2-1
TGTGCCAGCAGCCCTCGTTCGGACACTGAAGCTTTCTTT,CASSPRSDTEAFF,TRBV9,.,few,TRBJ1-1
TGTGCCAGCACCCACTCTGGGGCCAACGTCCTGACTTTC,CASTHSGANVLTF,TRBV6-2/TRBV6-3,.,.,TRBJ2-6
TGTGCCAGCAGTGATTCATCCAGGGGTTACGGCTACACCTTC,CASSDSSRGYGYTF,TRBV6-1,.,few,TRBJ1-2
TGCAGTGCAACGGCAGGGGTTCTAGGGGCAGATACGCAGTATTTT,CSATAGVLGADTQYF,TRBV20-1,.,.,TRBJ2-3
TGTGCCAGCGGGGGCAGGGGAGGAAATCAGCCCCAGCATTTT,CASGGRGGNQPQHF,TRBV2,.,.,TRBJ1-5
TGTGCCAGCAGCGAACCTGGACAGAACTACGAGCAGTACTTC,CASSEPGQNYEQYF,TRBV12-3/TRBV12-4,.,few,TRBJ2-7
TGTGCCAGCAGCTTAGTGGATCTCCTGTGGGACACCGATGTTTCAGGAAACACCATATATTTT,CASSLVDLLWDTDVSGNTIYF,TRBV7-2,.,many,TRBJ1-3
TGTGCCAGCAGCCAGCATTCCGGACTGCCGAACACTGAAGCTTTCTTT,CASSQHSGLPNTEAFF,TRBV14,.,.,TRBJ1-1
TGCGCCAGCAGCTTGGAGCCAGGGGAAATAGTATATGGCTACACCTTC,CASSLEPGEIVYGYTF,TRBV5-1,.,few,TRBJ1-2
TGTGCCAGCAGGCAAAGTACAGGGTATAATTCACCCCTCCACTTT,CASRQSTGYNSPLHF,TRBV6-6,.,few,TRBJ1-6
TGCAGTGCGACGACTAGCGGCACAGATACGCAGTATTTT,CSATTSGTDTQYF,TRBV20-1,TRBD2,.,TRBJ2-3
TGTGCCAGCAGTTTCGAAACCTTCCACAGGGAGGTTTTCGAAAAACTGTTTTTT,CASSFETFHREVFEKLFF,TRBV28,.,.,TRBJ1-4
TGCGCCAGCAGTGAGTCGGTAGAACATGAAGCTTTCTTT,CASSESVEHEAFF,TRBV10-1,.,.,TRBJ1-1
TGCAGCGTTGAAGATTTCGTCGGGGGACGCGGGGACCTCCACAATGAGCAGTTCTTC,CSVEDFVGGRGDLHNEQFF,TRBV29-1,.,few,TRBJ2-1
TGTGCCAGCAGTTTAATGCGTACGCAGTATTTT,CASSLMRTQYF,TRBV12-3/TRBV12-4,.,few,TRBJ2-3
TGTGCCAGCAGCCGGGACGCCGGATACGAGCAGTACTTC,CASSRDAGYEQYF,TRBV7-3,.,many,TRBJ2-7
TGCGCCAGCAGCTTGGTACCAGGGGGCATGAGCACAGATACGCAGTATTTT,CASSLVPGGMSTDTQYF,TRBV5-1,TRBD1,.,TRBJ2-3
TGTGCCAGCAGCGAAGTTAAGGACAGGGGCATCCAAGAGACCCAGTACTTC,CASSEVKDRGIQETQYF,TRBV9,TRBD1,many,TRBJ2-5
TGTGCCAGCAGTTTAGGGCAGGGATTTTCACCCCTCCACTTT,CASSLGQGFSPLHF,TRBV12-3/TRBV12-4,.,few,TRBJ1-6
TGTGCCAGCAGCGGTCCGGGCCGAGGCCAAGAGACCCAGTACTTC,CASSGPGRGQETQYF,TRBV7-9,.,few,TRBJ2-5
TGTGCCAGCAGTCAACAGGGGTCGTATTCACCCCTCCACTTT,CASSQQGSYSPLHF,TRBV6-5,TRBD1,few,TRBJ1-6
TGTGCCAGCACATACCTGGACAGGGCGAACACCGGGGAGCTGTTTTTT,CASTYLDRANTGELFF,TRBV7-2,TRBD1,.,TRBJ2-2
TGCGCCAGCAGCCAAGAGGCGACCCCCGGAGGTCAGCCCCAGCATTTT,CASSQEATPGGQPQHF,TRBV4-3,.,.,TRBJ1-5
TGTGCCAGCATCCTGTCAGGGGACGCCTACGAGCAGTACTTC,CASILSGDAYEQYF,TRBV7-7,.,.,TRBJ2-7
TGTGCCAGCAGCCAACCGGGAGTTATGGAGACCCAGTACTTC,CASSQPGVMETQYF,TRBV7-9,.,many,TRBJ2-5